The source of this T cell receptor beta chain is a study of blood T cell repertoires in COVID-19. In the study overall: The United States, Italy and Spain supplied acute and convalescent COVID-19 samples. PBMCs, B-cell-depleted T cells, or T cells provided the cDNA or gDNA that made up the material.

Enrolled during active infection, Seattle patients were then followed longitudinally. The V gene's germline CDR1 is SGDLS and CDR2 YYNGEE. The V gene end was trimmed by 0 bases and the J gene end by 5 bases; junction bases not matched to a gene: 5. The CDR3 is 16 residues long. How the authors handled the data: From reference gene primer amplification, estimates of nucleated cell counts were derived. Some clones are missing from TCRdb's copy, which holds only in-frame ones; the method was immunoSEQ multiplex PCR. For V, J and clone size, that table is used; D and trimming come from the DNA. The data hold approximately 210,000 clones, with just over 85% observed a single time.

The material sequenced was peripheral blood. This chain joins TRBV9 and TRBJ1-2; 12 positions match TRBD1. The TCR comes from a man aged 50-60 years with COVID-19, enrolled during active disease. CDR3 sequence reads: CASSVGGQGAGYGYTF. The CDR3 bases are TGTGCCAGCAGCGTAGGGGGACAGGGGGCGGGTTATGGCTACACCTTC.